This entry lists 30 T cell receptor beta chains sequenced from one sample in a study of CD8+ T cells in alopecia areata. In each case, RNA was isolated and then reverse transcribed into cDNA as the sequencing template. Sequenced by immunoSEQ multiplex PCR; TCRdb stores in-frame clones only, minus some. The sample lists about 180,000 clones, approximately 55% occurring once. Noted treatment: oral pan-JAK inhibitor, 5-10 mg twice daily. The sequenced sample was CD8+ T cells sorted from blood, obtained at week 24, from a patient treated with tofacitinib. These receptors originate from a human donor with alopecia areata.

The rearrangement uses TRBV27 and TRBJ2-1; perhaps TRBD1 as D (6 bases). The V and J ends lost 7 bases and 3 bases respectively, with 13 bases between them. The CDR3 has 14 residues. Germline CDR1 MNHEY, CDR2 SMNVEV (reference sequence). Written as DNA, the CDR3 is TGTGCCAGCACCCCGGGACATAGCTACAATGAGCAGTTCTTC. This gives the protein CASTPGHSYNEQFF.

The gene calls are TRBV19 and TRBJ1-5; D not resolved. The CDR3 runs to 15 residues. CDR1 LNHDA and CDR2 SQIVND come from the germline V gene (reference sequence). V dropped 3 bases and J dropped 0 bases, with 9 bases sitting between them. As DNA, the CDR3 is TGTGCCAGTAGTATTACACCCTATAGCAATCAGCCCCAGCATTTT. Translated: CASSITPYSNQPQHF.

The V gene is TRBV30, the J gene TRBJ1-1; D is ambiguous. This CDR3 has 11 amino acids. The V gene's germline CDR1 is GTSNPN and CDR2 SVGIG (reference sequence). V was cut by 4 bases and J by 11 bases, with 14 bases left in between. The CDR3 DNA sequence: TGTGCCTGGACTGGGAGTCCCGAGGCTTTCTTT. Amino acids: CAWTGSPEAFF.

The gene calls are TRBV7-7 and TRBJ2-5, with D perhaps matching TRBD2 (6 bases). This CDR3 has 14 amino acids. Deletions cut 3 bases from V and 5 bases from J, with 13 bases between. CDR1 SSHAT and CDR2 FNYEAQ come from the germline V gene (reference sequence). In DNA, the CDR3 is TGTGCCAGCAGCTTGCGGGGTGTCCAGGAGACCCAGTACTTC. Its protein product is CASSLRGVQETQYF. Complete variable domain (other parts from reference TRBV7-7 and TRBJ2-5): GAGVSQSPRYKVTKRGQDVTLRCDPISSHATLYWYQQALGQGPEFLTYFNYEAQPDKSGLPSDRFSAERPEGSISTLTIQRTEQRDSAMYRCASSLRGVQETQYFGPGTRLLVL.

This clone has only a few counts. This rearrangement joins TRBV7-9 to TRBJ1-4; D unresolved. V lost 5 bases to trimming and J lost 4 bases, with 14 bases between them. From germline, CDR1 is SEHNR and CDR2 FQNEAQ (reference sequence). This CDR3 is built from 15 residues. In DNA form, the CDR3 reads TGTGCCAGCAGCCATTACCAGGAGATTAATGAAAAACTGTTTTTT. Protein product: CASSHYQEINEKLFF.

The chain carries TRBV4-1 and TRBJ2-1; tentatively, D is TRBD1 (7 bases). Germline CDR1 is MGHRA and CDR2 is YSYEKL. Deletions cut 3 bases from V and 7 bases from J, with 13 bases between. The CDR3 has 14 amino acids. The CDR3 spells CASSQSGGGNEQFF. CDR3 nucleotides: TGCGCCAGCAGCCAGTCAGGGGGAGGTAATGAGCAGTTCTTC.

This clone occurred a few times. The rearrangement joins TRBV7-9 to TRBJ1-1; possible D gene TRBD1, 5 bases. The CDR3 is 13 amino acids. The V end lost 1 base, the J end lost 11 bases, and 14 bases lay between the germline ends. Germline CDR1 is SEHNR and CDR2 is FQNEAQ (reference sequence). CDR3: CASSLGGNQGAFF. CDR3 in DNA: TGTGCCAGCAGCTTAGGGGGGAACCAAGGGGCTTTCTTT.

V usage is TRBV11-2 and J usage is TRBJ2-1; 9 nucleotides match TRBD1. V lost 6 bases, J lost 7 bases, and 10 bases stayed unmatched. Per germline, CDR1 SGHAT and CDR2 FQNNGV. This CDR3 spans 15 amino acids. In DNA, the CDR3 is TGTGCCAGCAGTCAGACCGGGACAGGGTTGAATGAGCAGTTCTTC. This translates into CASSQTGTGLNEQFF.

The chain uses TRBV7-8 and TRBJ1-1; TRBD1 agrees at 10 bases. The CDR3 totals 16 residues. Germline V CDR1 and CDR2: SGHVS, FQNEAQ. J was trimmed by 1 base and V by 3 bases; bases with no gene match: 5. The CDR3 DNA is TGTGCCAGCAGCTTGGGGACAGGGGTTGGGAACACTGAAGCTTTCTTT. Translated: CASSLGTGVGNTEAFF. Full variable domain (rest looked up from reference TRBV7-8 and TRBJ1-1): GAGVSQSPRYKVAKRGQDVALRCDPISGHVSLFWYQQALGQGPEFLTYFQNEAQLDKSGLPSDRFFAERPEGSVSTLKIQRTQQEDSAVYLCASSLGTGVGNTEAFFGQGTRLTVV.

The CDR3 sequence: CASSVAPSRGLRGANVLTF. The CDR3 nucleotides are TGTGCCAGCAGCGTCGCCCCCTCCCGGGGCCTCCGTGGGGCCAACGTCCTGACTTTC. The chain joins TRBV5-6 to TRBJ2-6; D could derive from TRBD1 or TRBD2 (5 bases each). The CDR3 covers 19 residues. Germline V gives CDR1 SGHDT, CDR2 YYEEEE. V lost 4 bases and J lost 3, with 23 bases in between.

The V and J genes are TRBV7-6 and TRBJ2-7; possible D gene TRBD2, 6 bases. Trimming removed 1 base at V and 9 bases at J, with 16 bases between. CDR1 is SGHVS, CDR2 FNYEAQ, per germline. The CDR3 is 14 amino acids. In nucleotides, the CDR3 is TGTGCCAGCAGCTTAGGGGAAGGGAGGAGCGGGCAGTACTTC. Protein: CASSLGEGRSGQYF. Looking up the rest from reference TRBV7-6 and TRBJ2-7 gives the full variable domain: GAGVSQSPRYKVTKRGQDVALRCDPISGHVSLYWYRQALGQGPEFLTYFNYEAQQDKSGLPNDRFSAERPEGSISTLTIQRTEQRDSAMYRCASSLGEGRSGQYFGPGTRLTVT.

This clone was counted a few times. The J gene is TRBJ2-1, the V gene TRBV12-5; D not certain. V was shortened by 1 base and J by 2 bases, with 3 bases between the two germline ends. Germline-derived CDR1 and CDR2 are LGHNT and FRNRAP. The CDR3 has 13 residues. Written as DNA, the CDR3 is TGTGCTAGTGGTTTGGGGCCCTACAATGAGCAGTTCTTC. Protein sequence: CASGLGPYNEQFF.

The chain carries TRBV25-1 and TRBJ2-3, with a possible D match to TRBD1 (5 bases). CDR3 size: 12 residues. Germline values: CDR1 MGHDK, CDR2 SYGVNS. The V end lost 9 bases, the J end lost 2 bases, and 9 bases lay between the germline ends. The CDR3 DNA follows: TGTGCCAGTGCAGGGAACACAGATACGCAGTATTTT. Encoded protein: CASAGNTDTQYF.

V and J are TRBV11-2 and TRBJ2-2; TRBD2 matches at 11 bases. CDR3 size: 15 residues. The germline V gene encodes CDR1 SGHAT and CDR2 FQNNGV. V was pared by 5 bases and J by 2 bases, with 1 base of the junction left unmatched. This chain's CDR3 is CASSTSGGNTGELFF. CDR3 nucleotide sequence: TGTGCCAGCAGCACTAGCGGGGGTAACACCGGGGAGCTGTTTTTT.

This clone showed up many times. The rearrangement uses TRBV2 and TRBJ2-3; D is undetermined. V lost 1 base and J 3 bases, leaving 11 bases between the germline ends. This CDR3 is built from 15 residues. CDR1 is SNHLY and CDR2 is FYNNEI in the germline V gene. CDR3 sequence reads: CASSEEWGRTDTQYF. DNA of the CDR3: TGTGCCAGCAGTGAAGAGTGGGGTAGGACAGATACGCAGTATTTT.

This clone was observed a few times. The chain joins TRBV6-5 to TRBJ2-2; D is unclear. The length of the CDR3 is 14 residues. The V and J ends lost 7 bases and 1 base respectively, with 10 bases between them. Germline-derived CDR1 and CDR2 are MNHEY and SVGAGI. The CDR3 DNA reads TGTGCCAGCACCAGAGTGTTGAACACCGGGGAGCTGTTTTTT. Residues: CASTRVLNTGELFF.

This sequence joins TRBV15 and TRBJ2-3; no reliable D call. The V and J ends lost 5 bases and 2 bases respectively, with 8 bases between them. Germline loops: CDR1 LNHNV, CDR2 YYDKDF (reference sequence). CDR3 length equals 13 residues. CDR3 coding DNA: TGTGCCACCAGCCCTCCCCCCACAGATACGCAGTATTTT. Translated, it gives CATSPPPTDTQYF.

This clone was detected only a few times. The chain combines TRBV15 with TRBJ2-1; 9 bases map to TRBD1. Germline CDR1 reads LNHNV; CDR2 reads YYDKDF (reference sequence). V trimming: 5 bases; J trimming: 2 bases; junction bases outside the gene matches: 4. The CDR3 is 15 residues long. This CDR3 is CATSPRDRAYNEQFF. DNA for the CDR3: TGTGCCACCAGCCCCCGGGACAGGGCCTACAATGAGCAGTTCTTC.

CDR3 sequence reads: CASSQERGASTDTQYF. As DNA, the CDR3 is TGCGCCAGCAGCCAAGAGCGGGGGGCCTCCACAGATACGCAGTATTTT. The chain uses TRBV4-3 and TRBJ2-3; 8 bases map to TRBD2. The V and J ends lost 0 bases and 2 bases, in that order; junction bases with no gene match: 4. The CDR3 consists of 16 residues. The germline gives CDR1 LGHNA, CDR2 YSLEER.

This clone was detected only a few times. The chain couples TRBV7-2 to TRBJ2-7; TRBD2 is a possible D gene (7 bases). The germline V and J ends were trimmed by 5 bases and 0 bases, with 20 bases remaining between them. The CDR3 totals 17 residues. Germline V gene lookup returns CDR1 SGHTA and CDR2 FQGNSA. CDR3 nucleotide sequence: TGTGCCAGCAGCCGCCCGGGGGGCGGGGGCCCCTCCTACGAGCAGTACTTC. Its protein is CASSRPGGGGPSYEQYF.

V and J are TRBV29-1 and TRBJ1-2; D perhaps matches TRBD1 (5 bases). CDR1 SQVTM and CDR2 ANQGSEA come from the germline V gene. With 0 bases removed from V and 7 bases from J, the gap between germline ends came to 15 bases. CDR3 length equals 14 residues. CDR3 in DNA: TGCAGCGTTGAAGATTATCAGGGAAGGGGTGGCTACACCTTC. It specifies CSVEDYQGRGGYTF. The whole variable domain, filled in from reference TRBV29-1 and TRBJ1-2, reads SAVISQKPSRDICQRGTSLTIQCQVDSQVTMMFWYRQQPGQSLTLIATANQGSEATYESGFVIDKFPISRPNLTFSTLTVSNMSPEDSSIYLCSVEDYQGRGGYTFGSGTRLTVV.

The CDR3 nucleotides are TGCAGTGCCCCCTTGGCCTATGAGCAGTTCTTC. Residues: CSAPLAYEQFF. This chain uses TRBV20-1 with TRBJ2-1; no firm D call. CDR1 and CDR2 from the germline V gene are DFQATT and SNEGSKA (reference sequence). The V end was cut by 6 bases, the J end by 8 bases, with 11 bases between. The CDR3 contains 11 residues.

The chain is built from TRBV7-9 and TRBJ1-2; 8 positions agree with TRBD1. The ends lost 5 bases at V and 3 bases at J; junction bases unmatched: 2. This CDR3 has 13 amino acids. The germline V gene has CDR1 SEHNR and CDR2 FQNEAQ (reference sequence). CDR3 amino acids: CASSPTGDYGYTF. DNA of the CDR3: TGTGCCAGCAGCCCGACAGGGGACTATGGCTACACCTTC.

The chain recombines TRBV29-1 with TRBJ1-3, with D possibly TRBD1 on 5 matching bases. The CDR3 contains 15 residues. V dropped 6 bases and J dropped 3 bases, with 18 bases sitting between them. The V gene's germline CDR1 is SQVTM and CDR2 ANQGSEA. The DNA for the CDR3 is TGCAGCGTCGAGCGGATAGGGGAGCTTGGAAACACCATATATTTT. Its protein product is CSVERIGELGNTIYF. Based on the CDR3 plus reference TRBV29-1 and TRBJ1-3, the full variable domain is SAVISQKPSRDICQRGTSLTIQCQVDSQVTMMFWYRQQPGQSLTLIATANQGSEATYESGFVIDKFPISRPNLTFSTLTVSNMSPEDSSIYLCSVERIGELGNTIYFGEGSWLTVV.

The genes are TRBV30 and TRBJ2-5; D assignment may be TRBD1 or TRBD2 (5 bases each). Germline CDR1 is GTSNPN and CDR2 is SVGIG (reference sequence). Trimming pared 3 bases from V and 7 bases from J, leaving 24 bases between. This CDR3 has 16 residues. The CDR3 spells CAWSAELSTGAGTQYF. The CDR3 DNA reads TGTGCCTGGAGCGCAGAGTTGTCGACCGGGGCCGGGACCCAGTACTTC. The full variable domain, rest sourced from reference TRBV30 and TRBJ2-5, is SQTIHQWPATLVQPVGSPLSLECTVEGTSNPNLYWYRQAAGRGLQLLFYSVGIGQISSEVPQNLSASRPQDRQFILSSKKLLLSDSGFYLCAWSAELSTGAGTQYFGPGTRLLVL.

The chain uses TRBV5-6 and TRBJ2-5; 8 bases are shared with TRBD1. Germline V gene data show CDR1 as SGHDT and CDR2 as YYEEEE. The CDR3 spans 14 residues. J was trimmed by 1 base and V by 4 bases; bases with no gene match: 3. This CDR3 is CASSPGTGQETQYF. The CDR3, as DNA: TGTGCCAGCAGCCCGGGGACAGGCCAAGAGACCCAGTACTTC. The full variable domain, rest sourced from reference TRBV5-6 and TRBJ2-5, is DAGVTQSPTHLIKTRGQQVTLRCSPKSGHDTVSWYQQALGQGPQFIFQYYEEEERQRGNFPDRFSGHQFPNYSSELNVNALLLGDSALYLCASSPGTGQETQYFGPGTRLLVL.

This clone occurred a few times. The J gene is TRBJ2-2, the V gene TRBV9; 9 bases map to TRBD1. Per the germline V gene, CDR1 is SGDLS and CDR2 is YYNGEE. The J segment lost 2 bases and the V segment lost 3 bases, leaving 5 bases of the junction unmatched. This CDR3 region has 16 residues. The CDR3 region is CASSGGTGRNTGELFF. As DNA, the CDR3 is TGTGCCAGCAGCGGAGGGACAGGGAGAAACACCGGGGAGCTGTTTTTT.

A note on this clone: At one end, the junction sequence differs from germline, possibly due to a read error. This sequence joins TRBV13 and TRBJ2-1; the match to TRBD1 covers 7 bases. The CDR3 contains 15 residues. Germline CDR1 and CDR2: PRHDT and FYEKMQ (reference sequence). The CDR3 spells CASSVGTEYYNEQFF. CDR3 nucleotide sequence: TGTGCCAGCAGCGTAGGGACAGAATACTACAATGAGCAGTTCTTC.

The genes are TRBV11-2 and TRBJ2-7; D possibly matches TRBD1 or TRBD2 (5 bases each). V dropped 5 bases and J dropped 0 bases, with 14 bases sitting between them. Germline CDR1 SGHAT, CDR2 FQNNGV. The CDR3 has 15 residues. CDR3 DNA: TGTGCCAGCAGCAAAACCGGGACCGGCTCCTACGAGCAGTACTTC. It translates to CASSKTGTGSYEQYF. The variable domain in full, completed from reference TRBV11-2 and TRBJ2-7, reads EAGVAQSPRYKIIEKRQSVAFWCNPISGHATLYWYQQILGQGPKLLIQFQNNGVVDDSQLPKDRFSAERLKGVDSTLKIQPAKLEDSAVYLCASSKTGTGSYEQYFGPGTRLTVT.

As DNA, the CDR3 is TGTGCCAGCAAAGCGGGGGGGCCCACAGATACGCAGTATTTT. Translated, it gives CASKAGGPTDTQYF. This rearrangement joins TRBV5-6 to TRBJ2-3; 10 bases map to TRBD2. CDR1 is SGHDT, CDR2 YYEEEE, per germline. The CDR3 is 14 residues long. Losses at the gene ends were 6 bases for V and 2 bases for J; bases not matched to a gene: 3.